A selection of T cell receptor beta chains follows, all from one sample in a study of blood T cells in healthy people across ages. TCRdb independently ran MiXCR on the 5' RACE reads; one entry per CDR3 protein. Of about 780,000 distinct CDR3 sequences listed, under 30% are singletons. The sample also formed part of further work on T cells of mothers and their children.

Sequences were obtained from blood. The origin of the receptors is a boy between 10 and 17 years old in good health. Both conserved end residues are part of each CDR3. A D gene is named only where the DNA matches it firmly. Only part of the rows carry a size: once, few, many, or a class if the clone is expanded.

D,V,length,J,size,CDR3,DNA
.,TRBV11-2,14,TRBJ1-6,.,CASTGRVVPTIVHF,TGTGCCAGCACGGGTCGGGTGGTCCCCACTATAGTCCACTTT
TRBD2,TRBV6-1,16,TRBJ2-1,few,CASSPGAGGLAGEQFF,TGTGCCAGCAGCCCAGGGGCGGGCGGACTAGCGGGGGAGCAGTTCTTC
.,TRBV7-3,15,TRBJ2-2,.,CASSPGYSSTGELFF,TGTGCCAGCAGCCCAGGCTACAGCAGCACCGGGGAGCTGTTTTTT
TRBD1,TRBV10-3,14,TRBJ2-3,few,CAISDRTGTDTQYF,TGTGCCATCAGTGACCGGACAGGGACAGATACGCAGTATTTT
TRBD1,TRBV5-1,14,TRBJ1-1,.,CASSSQGEDTEAFF,TGCGCCAGCAGCTCGCAGGGGGAGGACACTGAAGCTTTCTTT
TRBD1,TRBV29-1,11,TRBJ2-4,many,CSVDLRGIQYF,TGCAGCGTGGATCTCAGGGGGATTCAGTACTTC
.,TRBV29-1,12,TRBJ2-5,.,CSVSPGEETQYF,TGCAGCGTTTCACCAGGGGAAGAGACCCAGTACTTC
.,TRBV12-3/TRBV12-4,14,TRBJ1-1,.,CASRLGGAYTEAFF,TGTGCCAGCAGGCTGGGAGGGGCGTACACTGAAGCTTTCTTT
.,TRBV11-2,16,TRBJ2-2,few,CASSLYGNPNTGELFF,TGTGCCAGCAGCTTGTACGGCAACCCTAACACCGGGGAGCTGTTTTTT
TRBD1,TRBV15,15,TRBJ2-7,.,CATSRDRDRDHEQYF,TGTGCCACCAGCAGAGATAGGGACAGGGACCACGAGCAGTACTTC
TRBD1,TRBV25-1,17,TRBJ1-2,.,CASSESPGQSPNYGYTF,TGTGCCAGCAGTGAATCGCCGGGACAGTCTCCTAACTATGGCTACACCTTC
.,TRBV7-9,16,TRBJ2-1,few,CASSKGGTSSGNEQFF,TGTGCCAGCAGCAAGGGGGGGACATCTTCAGGCAATGAGCAGTTCTTC
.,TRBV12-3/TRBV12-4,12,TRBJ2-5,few,CASTRHKETQYF,TGTGCCAGCACCCGTCACAAAGAGACCCAGTACTTC